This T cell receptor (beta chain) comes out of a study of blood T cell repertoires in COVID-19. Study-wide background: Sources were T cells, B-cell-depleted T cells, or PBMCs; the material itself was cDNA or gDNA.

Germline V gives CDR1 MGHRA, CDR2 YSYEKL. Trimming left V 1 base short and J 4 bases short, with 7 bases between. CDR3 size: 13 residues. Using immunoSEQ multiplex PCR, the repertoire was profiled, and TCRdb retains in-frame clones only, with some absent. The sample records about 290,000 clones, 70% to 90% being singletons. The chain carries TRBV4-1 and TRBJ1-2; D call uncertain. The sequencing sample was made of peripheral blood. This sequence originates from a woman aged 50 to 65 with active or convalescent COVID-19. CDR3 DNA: TGCGCCAGCAGCCAAGCCGGGTTCTATGGCTACACCTTC. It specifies CASSQAGFYGYTF.